The 22 T cell receptor delta chains given below trace back to one sample, sequenced in a study of γδ T cells in repeated Plasmodium falciparum infection. Flow sorting of PBMC yielded separate Vgamma9/Vdelta2+ and Vdelta2-negative gammadelta T cell populations for bulk repertoire analysis. TCRdb fed the multiplex PCR reads to CATT. The data contain approximately 93,000 delta-chain clones, approximately 0.96% of them seen just once; the ten biggest clones take up 7.5% to 10%. Sequencing used gamma-delta T cells from blood. The receptor set was obtained from a pool of human donors (malaria-infected and uninfected, not separated).

Details on this clone: The amino acid sequence in TCRdb belongs to a much larger clone and departs from this DNA's translation at residue 13, likely a sequencing read error; the sequence shown is translated from the DNA. The rearrangement uses TRDV2 and TRDJ2; 10 bases fit TRDD3. Unmatched junction bases numbered 15, after V lost 1 base and J lost 2 bases. Per the germline V gene, CDR1 is GEAIGNYY and CDR2 is EKD. The CDR3 extends over 20 amino acids. The CDR3 protein is CACDTIPTGGLIKLTAQLFF. The DNA for the CDR3 is TGTGCCTGTGACACTATCCCTACTGGGGGATTAATTAAGTTGACAGCACAACTCTTCTTT.

This clone was counted only a few times. A far more abundant clone sits one base away, making this likely a read error. The same CDR3 also results from other DNA sequences found in this sample. The chain recombines TRDV2 with TRDJ1; 11 nucleotides align to TRDD3. The J gene, not given by TCRdb, was assigned here from a germline match of the nucleotide sequence. This CDR3 comprises 19 residues. CDR1 is GEAIGNYY and CDR2 is EKD in the germline V gene. CDR3 region: CACDTPWKVGDTYTDKLIF. DNA of the CDR3: TGCGCCTGTGACACGCCTTGGAAGGTGGGGGATACGTACACCGATAAACTCATCTTT.

This clone showed up just a few times. TCRdb's protein, taken from a much larger clone, differs from this DNA's translation at residue 4, likely owing to a read error; the protein displayed comes from the DNA. The V call is TRDV2, the J call TRDJ1; D unresolved. The CDR3 length is 16 residues. Trimming removed 4 bases from V and 0 bases from J, with 17 bases in between. Germline V gene data show CDR1 as GEAIGNYY and CDR2 as EKD. The DNA for the CDR3 is TGTGCCTGTGAAACCCGGACTCCCCCTTACACCGATAAACTCATCTTT. Encoded protein: CACETRTPPYTDKLIF.

With respect to this clone: The protein held in TCRdb is that of a much larger clone and does not match this DNA's translation at residue 11, likely because of a read error; the protein shown is translated from the DNA. V and J are TRDV2 and TRDJ1; a possible D gene is TRDD3 (6 bases). TCRdb records no J gene; here it was assigned by comparing the DNA to germline. Germline loops: CDR1 GEAIGNYY, CDR2 EKD. CDR3 length equals 20 residues. V shed 0 bases and J shed 0 bases, with 25 bases lying between them. The chain's CDR3 is CACDTAFAGDPPRYTDKLIF. CDR3 coding DNA: TGTGCCTGTGACACCGCGTTCGCTGGGGACCCTCCGAGGTACACCGATAAACTCATCTTT.

A note on this clone: The protein held in TCRdb is that of a much larger clone and does not match this DNA's translation at residue 8, likely because of a read error; the protein shown is translated from the DNA. The chain carries TRDV2 and TRDJ1; 10 bases line up with TRDD3. Matching the DNA to germline supplied the J gene, which TCRdb does not give. With V trimmed by 3 bases and J by 4 bases, 34 bases remained unmatched. This CDR3 spans 24 amino acids. In germline, CDR1 is GEAIGNYY, CDR2 EKD. The CDR3 spells CACDPITLSVPDTGGSFRGDKLIF. Written as DNA, the CDR3 is TGTGCCTGTGACCCGATTACCCTCTCGGTTCCCGATACTGGGGGATCATTCCGGGGCGATAAACTCATCTTT.

The table lists this clone with a few counts. The protein in TCRdb stems from a much larger clone and differs at residue 9 from this DNA's translation, likely a read error; here the protein is translated from the DNA. The chain couples TRDV1 to TRDJ1; D unresolved. The germline V gene has CDR1 TSWWSYY and CDR2 QGS. Trimming left V 2 bases short and J 2 bases short, with 21 bases between. The CDR3 is 18 residues long. The CDR3 region has the DNA TGTGCTCTTGGGGAATTCGCCTGGTGGATGAAGACGACCGATAAACTCATCTTT. Its protein product is CALGEFAWWMKTTDKLIF.

This clone was observed many times. TCRdb attributes to this sequence the protein of a much larger clone, which differs from the DNA translation at residue 6; a read error is likely, and the protein displayed is translated from the DNA. V is TRDV1 and J is TRDJ1; D is uncertain. Germline CDR1 is TSWWSYY and CDR2 is QGS. V lost 2 bases to trimming and J lost 6 bases, with 7 bases between them. CDR3 length: 12 amino acids. CDR3 region: CALGESRYKLIF. The DNA for the CDR3 is TGTGCTCTTGGGGAATCGCGGTATAAACTCATCTTT.

This clone came up a few times. TCRdb's protein, taken from a much larger clone, differs from this DNA's translation at residue 4, likely owing to a read error; the protein displayed comes from the DNA. J is TRDJ3 and V is TRDV2; 7 nucleotides agree with TRDD3. Here the J gene was assigned by germline matching of the DNA, as TCRdb has none. The germline CDR1 and CDR2 sequences are GEAIGNYY and EKD. CDR3 length: 22 amino acids. CDR3 DNA: TGTGCCTGTGGCACCGCTGAGGTTGTTGGGGGACAGAGCTCCTGGGACACCCGACAGATGTTTTTC. Its translation: CACGTAEVVGGQSSWDTRQMFF.

This clone was picked up a small number of times. TCRdb's listed protein matches a much larger clone and diverges from this DNA's translation at residue 12, likely through a read error; the protein shown comes from the DNA. The chain couples TRDV1 to TRDJ1, with 10 positions matching TRDD3. No J segment appears in TCRdb, so it was assigned here by matching the sequence to germline. Germline CDR1 reads TSWWSYY; CDR2 reads QGS. The CDR3 extends over 18 amino acids. The CDR3 spells CALWEPGLLGDETDKLIF. The CDR3 bases are TGTGCTCTTTGGGAACCCGGCTTACTGGGGGATGAAACCGATAAACTCATCTTT.

For this clone: A far larger clone is off by one base, so a read error is likely. Other DNA sequences in this specimen translate into the identical CDR3. The chain has TRDV2 and TRDJ2, with 11 bases matching TRDD3. TCRdb carries no J gene annotation; the J gene was assigned here by matching the DNA with germline. Germline-derived CDR1 and CDR2 are GEAIGNYY and EKD. CDR3 length: 21 amino acids. For the CDR3, the DNA is TGTGCTTGTGACACGTTAGGTGGGGGATACGCGGTTAACGATTTGACAGCACAACTCTTCTTT. As protein: CACDTLGGGYAVNDLTAQLFF.

A few counts support this clone. The TCRdb protein, from a much larger clone, departs from this DNA's translation at residue 9, likely by read error; the protein shown derives from the DNA. The rearrangement uses TRDV1 and TRDJ1; D not resolved. From germline, CDR1 is TSWWSYY and CDR2 QGS. Trimming removed 4 bases from V and 3 bases from J, with 18 bases in between. The CDR3 is 16 residues long. CDR3 DNA sequence: TGTGCTCTTGGGGGAATTCCCGTTGTTGTGGCCGATAAACTCATCTTT. Protein product: CALGGIPVVVADKLIF.

Turning to this clone: This likely reflects a read error, since a far larger clone is one base away. The sample holds other DNA sequences that translate to the same CDR3. The chain joins TRDV2 to TRDJ1; 10 positions agree with TRDD3. TCRdb records no J gene; here it was assigned by comparing the DNA to germline. This CDR3 is 17 amino acids long. Germline CDR1 is GEAIGNYY and CDR2 is EKD. In DNA, the CDR3 is TGCGCCTGTGACGGCTTACTGGGGGATGAATTAGCCGATAAACTCATCTTT. Protein product: CACDGLLGDELADKLIF.

With regard to this clone: A read error is likely here: a far larger clone is one base away. The same CDR3 arises from other DNA sequences in this sample as well. The J gene is TRDJ1, the V gene TRDV1; D is uncertain. TCRdb gives no J gene; it was assigned here by matching the DNA to germline. The CDR3 extends over 18 amino acids. V was pared by 1 base and J by 1 base, with 19 bases between. The germline CDR1 and CDR2 sequences are TSWWSYY and QGS. This CDR3 reads CALGERGSSVQCTDKLIF. The CDR3 nucleotides are TGTGCTCTTGGGGAACGAGGGAGTTCCGTGCAGTGCACCGATAAACTCATCTTT.

This clone has only a few counts. This DNA translates differently at residue 4 from the TCRdb protein, which is that of a much larger clone; a read error is likely, and the protein shown is the DNA's own translation. The V gene is TRDV2, the J gene TRDJ1; 8 nucleotides align to TRDD3. Trimming removed 4 bases from V and 4 bases from J; junction bases left unmatched: 13. Germline assignment: CDR1 GEAIGNYY and CDR2 EKD. The CDR3 totals 16 residues. The CDR3 nucleotides read TGTGCCTGTGAACTCCTCGCTGGGGGAAACCACGATAAACTCATCTTT. Translation gives CACELLAGGNHDKLIF.

This clone was observed a handful of times. A far bigger clonotype differs at one base, so this is likely a read error. Other DNA sequences within the sample encode an identical CDR3. The chain joins TRDV2 to TRDJ1; 9 bases map to TRDD3. The J gene was missing in TCRdb and was found by matching the end of the DNA to germline. The V segment lost 4 bases and the J segment 4 bases; nucleotides outside the gene matches: 12. Germline CDR1 GEAIGNYY, CDR2 EKD. The CDR3 covers 16 residues. CDR3 in DNA: TGTGCCTGTGATGGTACTGGGGGACGCAACTACGATAAACTCATCTTT. It specifies CACDGTGGRNYDKLIF.

This clone has a handful of counts. The protein recorded in TCRdb matches a much larger clone and deviates from this DNA's translation at residue 14, suggesting a read error; the protein here is obtained by translating the DNA. For the V gene the call is TRDV2; the J gene has no call; the table calls TRDD3, which could not be checked here. Per the germline V gene, CDR1 is GEAIGNYY and CDR2 is EKD. The CDR3 loop spans 16 amino acids. The CDR3 DNA reads as TGTGCCTGTGACCCCCTCGGCGGGGGGGGGGACGATAAACCCATCTTT. Encoded protein: CACDPLGGGGDDKPIF.

Points on this clone: Only one base separates this from a far larger clonotype, so it likely reflects a read error. The sample carries other DNA sequences with the same CDR3. This rearrangement joins TRDV1 to TRDJ1; 11 positions agree with TRDD3. Germline lookup yields CDR1 TSWWSYY and CDR2 QGS. This CDR3 is 21 amino acids long. V shed 9 bases, J shed 0 bases, and the junction held 24 bases outside the gene matches. The chain's CDR3 is CALERVWGIQARGAYTDKLIF. The CDR3 DNA is TGTGCTCTCGAACGAGTCTGGGGGATACAGGCCCGAGGGGCTTACACCGATAAACTCATCTTT.

This clone showed up just a few times. A far larger clone is one nucleotide away, so this likely arose from a read error. Other DNA sequences in the sample encode the same CDR3. The DNA of the CDR3 is TGTGCTCTTGGGGAATCCAGCACTCCTATGAGGCCCCGACTGGGGTCGGCTCATCCGGCTGATAAACTCATCTTC. The encoded protein is CALGESSTPMRPRLGSAHPADKLIF. No J gene was assigned, while the V gene was called as TRDV1; the D segment call TRDD3 is taken from the table without a DNA check. Germline CDR1 is TSWWSYY and CDR2 is QGS. CDR3 length: 25 residues.

This clone occurred a few times. It is likely a read error: a sequence one base away is far more abundant. The sample contains more than one DNA sequence encoding this CDR3. The rearrangement links TRDV1 to TRDJ2; 7 nucleotides agree with TRDD3. TCRdb leaves out the J gene; it was filled in here by matching the DNA to germline. The V gene's germline CDR1 is TSWWSYY and CDR2 QGS. The CDR3 has 23 amino acids. The CDR3 sequence is CALGELRAALLGTTASLTAQLFF. The CDR3 region has the DNA TGTGCCCTTGGGGAACTAAGGGCGGCGTTACTGGGGACCACCGCCAGTTTGACAGCACAACTCTTCTTT.

As regards this clone: The protein TCRdb lists belongs to a much larger clone and differs from this DNA's translation at residue 9, which points to a read error; the protein shown is made from the DNA. This sequence joins TRDV1 and TRDJ1; 9 bases agree with TRDD3. Here the J gene came from matching the DNA to germline, since TCRdb omits it. In germline, CDR1 is TSWWSYY, CDR2 QGS. This CDR3 region has 21 residues. The V segment lost 5 bases and the J segment 10 bases; nucleotides outside the gene matches: 32. The CDR3 sequence: CALGLPFLLAGLGDRNRGLIF. The CDR3 coding sequence is TGTGCTCTTGGGCTCCCGTTCCTACTGGCAGGTCTGGGGGATCGCAATCGGGGACTCATCTTT.

This clone was seen more than once but under ten times. The protein TCRdb lists belongs to a much larger clone and differs from this DNA's translation at residue 15, which points to a read error; the protein shown is made from the DNA. The J gene is TRDJ1, the V gene TRDV2; 8 positions agree with TRDD3. CDR3 size: 18 residues. Looked up from germline, CDR1 is GEAIGNYY and CDR2 is EKD. CDR3 sequence: CACDTRKTFGGSGDRLIF. CDR3 DNA sequence: TGTGCCTGTGACACCCGTAAAACTTTTGGGGGATCCGGCGATAGACTCATCTTT.

This clone has just a few counts. The TCRdb record carries a much larger clone's protein, which differs from this DNA's translation at residue 19; a read error is the likely cause, and the protein listed here is the DNA translation. The V gene reported is TRDV2; the J gene is uncalled; the table assigns TRDD3, which was not confirmed against the DNA. The CDR3 runs 21 residues. CDR1 and CDR2 from the germline V gene are GEAIGNYY and EKD. The CDR3 DNA reads as TGTGCCTGTGACACCGTCTCACCTCCGACCGTACTGGGGGATCACACCGATAAACACATCTTT. Residues: CACDTVSPPTVLGDHTDKHIF.